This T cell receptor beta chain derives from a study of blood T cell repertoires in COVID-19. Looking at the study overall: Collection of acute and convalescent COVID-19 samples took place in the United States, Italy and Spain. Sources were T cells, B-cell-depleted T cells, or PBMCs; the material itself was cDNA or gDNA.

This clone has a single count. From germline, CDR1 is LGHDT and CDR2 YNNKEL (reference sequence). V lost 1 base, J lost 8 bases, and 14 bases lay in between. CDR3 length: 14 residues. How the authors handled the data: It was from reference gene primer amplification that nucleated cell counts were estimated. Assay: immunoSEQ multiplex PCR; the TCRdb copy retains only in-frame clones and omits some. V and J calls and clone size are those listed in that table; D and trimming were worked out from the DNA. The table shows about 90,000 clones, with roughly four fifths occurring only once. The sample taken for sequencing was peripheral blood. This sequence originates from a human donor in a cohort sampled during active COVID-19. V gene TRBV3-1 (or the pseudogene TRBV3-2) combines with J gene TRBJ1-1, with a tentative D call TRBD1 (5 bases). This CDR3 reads CASSQGGGGSEAFF. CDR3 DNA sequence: TGTGCCAGCAGCCAAGGCGGCGGGGGGTCAGAAGCTTTCTTT.